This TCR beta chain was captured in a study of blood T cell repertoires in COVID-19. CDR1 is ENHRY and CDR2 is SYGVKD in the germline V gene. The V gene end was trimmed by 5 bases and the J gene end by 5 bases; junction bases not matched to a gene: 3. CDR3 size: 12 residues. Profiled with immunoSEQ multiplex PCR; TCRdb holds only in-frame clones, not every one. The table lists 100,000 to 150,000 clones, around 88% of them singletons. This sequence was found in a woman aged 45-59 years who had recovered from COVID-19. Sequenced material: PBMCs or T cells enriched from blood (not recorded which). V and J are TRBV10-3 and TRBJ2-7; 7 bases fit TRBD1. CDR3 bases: TGTGCCATCAGTTCTACAGGGGACGAGCAGTACTTC. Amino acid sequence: CAISSTGDEQYF.